Detailed here is one T cell receptor beta chain. This specimen belongs to a study of blood T cell repertoires in COVID-19. Study-wide context: PBMCs, B-cell-depleted T cells, or T cells were the source of the cDNA or gDNA that made up the material.

Measured with immunoSEQ multiplex PCR; TCRdb has only the in-frame clones, and not every one. The repertoire has tens of thousands of clones, around 90% of them found once; the top ten carry 2.7%. V gave up 6 bases and J gave up 1 base; unmatched junction bases: 4. Germline CDR1 is LNHDA and CDR2 is SQIVND (reference sequence). The CDR3 runs 15 residues. This clonotype originated in a man aged 50 to 60 with COVID-19, enrolled during active disease. The sample was peripheral blood. The chain employs TRBV19 and TRBJ2-2; 8 bases agree with TRBD1. In DNA form, the CDR3 reads TGTGCCAGTAGATCGGACAGGGTGAACACCGGGGAGCTGTTTTTT. Its translation: CASRSDRVNTGELFF.